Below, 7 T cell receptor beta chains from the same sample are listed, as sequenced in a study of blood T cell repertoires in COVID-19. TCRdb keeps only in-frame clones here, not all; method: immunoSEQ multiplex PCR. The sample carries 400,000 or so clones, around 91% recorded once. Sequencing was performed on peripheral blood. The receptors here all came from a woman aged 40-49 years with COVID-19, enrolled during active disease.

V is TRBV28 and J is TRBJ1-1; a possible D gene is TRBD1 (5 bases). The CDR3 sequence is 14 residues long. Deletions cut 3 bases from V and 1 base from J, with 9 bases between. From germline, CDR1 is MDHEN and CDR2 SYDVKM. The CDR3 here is CASSFGRANTEAFF. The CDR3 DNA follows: TGTGCCAGCAGTTTTGGCAGGGCGAACACTGAAGCTTTCTTT.

CDR3 loop: CASSLRTRTFTDYEQYF. As DNA, the CDR3 is TGTGCCAGCAGTTTACGGACACGAACCTTTACAGACTACGAGCAGTACTTC. The chain carries TRBV28 and TRBJ2-7; tentative D call: TRBD1 (5 bases). CDR3 length equals 17 residues. Per the germline V gene, CDR1 is MDHEN and CDR2 is SYDVKM. Deletions cut 2 bases from V and 3 bases from J, with 20 bases between. The full variable domain, in which reference TRBV28 and TRBJ2-7 provide the parts outside the CDR3, is DVKVTQSSRYLVKRTGEKVFLECVQDMDHENMFWYRQDPGLGLRLIYFSYDVKMKEKGDIPEGYSVSREKKERFSLILESASTNQTSMYLCASSLRTRTFTDYEQYFGPGTRLTVT.

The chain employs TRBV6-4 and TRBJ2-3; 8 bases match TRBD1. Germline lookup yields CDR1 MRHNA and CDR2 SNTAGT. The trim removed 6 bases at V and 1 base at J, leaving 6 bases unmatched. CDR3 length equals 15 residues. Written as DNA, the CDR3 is TGTGCCAGCAGCCCCCAGGGGGCGGGCACAGATACGCAGTATTTT. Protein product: CASSPQGAGTDTQYF.

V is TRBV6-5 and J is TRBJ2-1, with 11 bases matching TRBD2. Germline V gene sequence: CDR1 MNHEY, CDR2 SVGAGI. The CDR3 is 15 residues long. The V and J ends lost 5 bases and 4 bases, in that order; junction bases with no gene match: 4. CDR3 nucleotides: TGTGCCAGCAGTCCTACTAGCGGGGGTTACAATGAGCAGTTCTTC. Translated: CASSPTSGGYNEQFF.

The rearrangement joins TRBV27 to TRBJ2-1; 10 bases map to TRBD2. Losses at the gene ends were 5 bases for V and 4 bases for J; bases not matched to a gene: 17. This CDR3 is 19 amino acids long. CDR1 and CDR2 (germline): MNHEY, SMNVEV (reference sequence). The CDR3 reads CASSPQYSGGLPGYNEQFF. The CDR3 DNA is TGTGCCAGCAGTCCACAATATAGCGGGGGGCTACCTGGGTACAATGAGCAGTTCTTC.

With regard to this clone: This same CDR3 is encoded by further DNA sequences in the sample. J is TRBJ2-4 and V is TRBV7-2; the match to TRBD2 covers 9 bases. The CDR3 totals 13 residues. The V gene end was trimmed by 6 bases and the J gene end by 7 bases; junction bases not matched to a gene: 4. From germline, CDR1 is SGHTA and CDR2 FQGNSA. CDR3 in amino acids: CASSSGSGNIQYF. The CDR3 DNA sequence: TGTGCCAGCAGTAGCGGGAGCGGGAACATTCAGTACTTC.

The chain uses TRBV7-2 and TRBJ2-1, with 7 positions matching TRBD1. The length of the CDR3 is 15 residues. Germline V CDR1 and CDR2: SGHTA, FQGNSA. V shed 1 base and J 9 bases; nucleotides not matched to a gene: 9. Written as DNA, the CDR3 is TGTGCCAGCAGCTTAGAACAGGGGAACCTCGGTGAGCAGTTCTTC. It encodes CASSLEQGNLGEQFF.